The source of this T cell receptor beta chain is a study of cytomegalovirus exposure and HLA in healthy donors (dated by TCRdb to about 2017). Broadly, across the study: An earlier analysis of about 530 of the donors reported under 300 Gb of sequence data and 95 million to 140 million unique TCR beta sequences obtained from approximately 180 million T cells. To predict cytomegalovirus infection status, the study combined high-throughput TCR immunosequencing, statistical association of individual TCRs with disease status, and machine learning. The study aimed to test whether cataloging public T cell receptors could reveal signatures of past pathogen exposure. Donor age, sex, ethnicity and CMV serostatus were compiled together with the repertoire data. In addition to the first cohort of 650 to 750 subjects, a separate validation cohort of 120 different subjects was used. Both class I and class II loci were covered by HLA typing, at four-digit resolution. A later genetic analysis took genome-wide SNP genotypes for 398 of the 666 donors and used that subset as a discovery cohort. An earlier analysis of around 640 of the donors used high-throughput TCR beta sequencing to judge whether each TCR beta V gene segment behaved as functional or pseudogenic. An early release covering over 500 HLA-typed donors comprised 250 to 350 gigabases of sequencing data and 65 million to 100 million unique TCR sequences. Of the 300 to 500 genotyped donors, approximately 80% were placed in the genetic ancestry cluster associated with self-reported Caucasian donors. Among about 400 genotyped donors of the cohort, an average of approximately 200,000 unique TCR beta nucleotide sequences was sequenced per donor, of which 15% to 20% were non-productive. In a later analysis, previously published TCR beta repertoires from about 640 donors were re-analyzed and high-resolution HLA genotyping was added so that TCR occurrence patterns could be studied. The number of donors typed differed by locus, with about 629-640 for A, B, C, DRB1 and DQB1, around 560 for DQA1, 600 to 610 for DPA1, and approximately 470 for DPB1. Rather than drawing on any new phenotypic data, the later analysis identified candidate immune exposures from TCR beta sequences and the way those sequences occurred across donors. Because of strong linkage in the cohort, a handful of DR-DQ haplotypes were treated as single units for association and clustering. All discovery cohort repertoires had been generated using a single sequencing platform. Using immunosequencing, the study profiled T cell repertoires from roughly 650 subjects and related those repertoires to cytomegalovirus serostatus.

In total, approximately 690 healthy bone marrow donors made up the cohort. At the time of sampling, all cohort members were nominally healthy, though unrecorded immune exposures were likely present. The donor was CMV seronegative and belonged to the group of 380 or so seronegative cohort members. A peripheral blood sample was provided by each donor, and peripheral blood mononuclear cells were used for TCR beta sequencing. Genomic DNA was extracted from the blood cell samples with the Qiagen DNeasy Blood Extraction Kit. On the study overall, not on this receptor specifically: For the cohort, immune exposure information was limited to CMV serostatus. HLA typing was unavailable for some donors at each locus, so association tests used only the typed subset. Presence/absence analyses assumed roughly uniform sequencing depth across donors, an assumption that may not hold. According to the authors, the approach could potentially be generalized to other disease states and immunological phenotypes. Three of the identified cytomegalovirus-associated TCR beta chains were confirmed in vitro to be specific for cytomegalovirus antigens. In a later analysis, TCR association rates were found to vary across HLA loci, with the most associated TCRs seen for DRB1 alleles and the fewest for HLA-C alleles. A further reported finding was that TCR beta sequences accurately predicted the HLA-A and HLA-B alleles for most subjects in the first cohort. In a later genetic analysis, fewer N-insertions in productive TCRs were reported among donors in an Asian-associated ancestry cluster than the roughly 700-donor mean. Most TCR sequences were seen in very few donors, while some public TCRs were found in many individuals. The classifier was reported to diagnose cytomegalovirus status with high specificity and sensitivity in both the original cohort and the validation cohort. Because counts were too low, roughly 18 rarely observed V segments, including chromosome 9 orphons, were left out of the earlier analysis of about 620 of the donors. In a later analysis, most CMV-associated TCR beta chains were found to appear HLA-restricted, with HLA associations seemingly driven largely by CMV exposure. In a later genetic analysis, a missense DCLRE1C variant was associated with V-gene and J-gene trimming of TCR beta chains, and the association was replicated in an independent cohort. In an earlier analysis of around 500 of the donors, most TCR beta V segments appeared in productive rearrangements about 87% or about 30% of the time, broadly matching IMGT annotations. Because the 87-base-pair reads could not distinguish some IMGT-functional V segments, including TRBV6-2 and TRBV6-3, those segments were excluded. In a later analysis, HLA-associated TCR beta chains showed more clonal expansion and lower generation probabilities than non-associated chains that were equally common. Specific HLA alleles were associated with more than 15,000 TCR beta sequences at a false discovery rate of 0.05 in a later analysis. The sequencing pipeline was judged likely to have produced a cluster of highly shared sequence variants as a technical artifact. Assigning TCR associations to individual alleles was difficult when HLA alleles, especially DR and DQ, strongly co-occurred. The study listed 150 to 200 TCR beta chains as associated with cytomegalovirus. According to a later analysis, parvovirus B19, influenza, CMV and Epstein-Barr virus appeared linked to several top co-occurrence clusters. This cohort had only TCR beta chains sequenced, and the lack of alpha or paired-chain data limited which features could be detected. Linkage disequilibrium might explain the correlated functional status among segregating V segments, but an unknown experimental factor could not be excluded.

The library was obtained by the immunoSEQ multiplex PCR assay. For the multiplex PCR, a mixture combining 60 forward primers for TCR Vbeta segments and 13 reverse primers for TCR Jbeta segments was used. The CDR3 region of rearranged TCR beta genes was amplified from genomic DNA by a multiplex PCR assay. Amplified TCR beta libraries were sequenced as 87-base-pair reads on the Illumina HiSeq System. The authors' analysis ran thus. A later analysis counted approximately 84 million unique TCR beta chains across the 550 to 750 repertoires, and some 11 million of these chains were shared by at least two donors. To remove PCR and sequencing errors, raw reads were error-corrected and collapsed into unique sequences using a nearest-neighbor algorithm that merged closely related sequences. Alignment of CDR3 sequences to IMGT reference sequences was used to assign V, D and J gene segments. Each retained sequence needed at least a six-nucleotide match to both a V gene segment and a J gene segment. A rearrangement counted as productive if the CDR3 had no stop codons and remained in frame with V and J, and every other rearrangement counted as non-productive. CDR3 was defined according to IMGT convention as the region running from the second conserved V-encoded cysteine to the conserved J-encoded phenylalanine. Sequences without an unambiguous match to a single V gene segment were excluded from the earlier analysis of about 600 of the donors. In an earlier analysis of approximately 610 of the donors, V segments were called functional above 56.7% productive rearrangements and were called segregating when the between-donor standard deviation exceeded 5%. To diagnose cytomegalovirus status from the catalog of TCR beta chain sequences, a statistical classification framework was built. In a later analysis, TCR nucleotide sequences were compared against IMGT/GENE-DB human TR gene sequences so that V and J genes could be assigned. The TCRdist pipeline was used in a later analysis to assign CDR3 sequences and most-parsimonious VDJ recombination scenarios. In a later analysis, every TCR beta chain was defined by the combination of its CDR3 amino acid sequence and its V-gene family, and reads without a unique V-gene family were dropped. A later analysis removed nearly 600 highly shared, low-generation-probability nucleotide sequences to deal with suspected cross-contamination and a sequencing artifact. A later analysis calculated a clonal expansion index for each public chain from normalized within-repertoire ranks of inferred template counts. Generation probabilities in a later analysis came from a VDJ recombination model fitted to out-of-frame rearrangements, and those results were checked against IGoR. A later analysis scored TCR-TCR, TCR-HLA and TCR-CMV co-occurrence with hypergeometric tests, applying a repertoire-size bias correction to TCR pairs. False discovery rates were estimated in a later analysis by permuting HLA or CMV assignments 20 times. In a later analysis, co-occurring TCRs were grouped using DBSCAN, and TCRdist sequence similarity was added for clustering within HLA-allele-positive subsets. For co-occurrence clustering, repertoires with fewer than 30,000 or more than 120,000 public chains were excluded, along with several repertoires with anomalous nucleotide sharing. TCRdb provides this immuneACCESS table in a form limited to in-frame rearrangements. Some clones are lacking; in checked studies, under half of them reflect an unresolved V gene, and why the rest are absent is not known. V, J and clone size reflect that table, while D and trimming were determined from the DNA. Recorded for this sample are hundreds of thousands of clones; over 65% of them occurred a single time. The biggest ten clones account for about a sixth of the sample.

This clone has only a few counts. The clone's antigen remains unknown. Qualities for individual bases were not recorded, and no much larger clone is one base off. Per the germline V gene, SNHLY is the CDR1 and FYNNEI is the CDR2. The CDR3 sequence holds 17 residues, the cysteine and phenylalanine included. The entry retains the CDR3 DNA only, 51 bases that are in frame from base 1. Trimming takes 6 bases off V and 4 bases off J; junction bases not matched to a gene: 10. The clonotype originates from a man in his forties in good health and CMV-seronegative. Sequencing input: PBMCs. The chain is encoded by TRBV2 joined to TRBJ2-6, and 9 bases in between align with TRBD1. The DNA sequence is given as TGTGCCAGCAGACGAACAGGGGGCGGCTCCGGGGCCAACGTCCTGACTTTC. It is translated as CASRRTGGGSGANVLTF.